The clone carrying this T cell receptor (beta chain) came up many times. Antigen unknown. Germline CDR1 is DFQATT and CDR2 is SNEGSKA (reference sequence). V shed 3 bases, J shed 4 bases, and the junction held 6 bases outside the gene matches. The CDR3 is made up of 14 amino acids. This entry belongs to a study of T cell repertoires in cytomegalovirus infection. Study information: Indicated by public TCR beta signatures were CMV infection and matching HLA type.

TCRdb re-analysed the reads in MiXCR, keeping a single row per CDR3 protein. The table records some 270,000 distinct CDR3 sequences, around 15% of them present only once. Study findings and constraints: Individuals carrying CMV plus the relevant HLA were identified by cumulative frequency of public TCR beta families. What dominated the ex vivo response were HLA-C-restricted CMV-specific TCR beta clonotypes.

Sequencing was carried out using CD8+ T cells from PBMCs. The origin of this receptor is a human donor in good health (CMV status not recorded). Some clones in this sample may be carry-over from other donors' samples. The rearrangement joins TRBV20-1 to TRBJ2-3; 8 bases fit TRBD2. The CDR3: CSASLAGQADTQYF. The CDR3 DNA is TGCAGTGCTAGCTTAGCGGGGCAAGCAGATACGCAGTATTTT.